This TCR beta chain was observed in a study of a mutant IDH1 vaccine in newly diagnosed glioma. Study in general: Patients' prior therapy spanned radiotherapy, temozolomide, or both; most underwent both.

Libraries were prepared by immunoSEQ multiplex PCR; TCRdb keeps only in-frame clonotypes and omits some of them. The sample has roughly 64,000 clones; roughly 74% are singletons. Of note for this clone: No antigen is known for it.

Time point defined: week 35, safety follow-up. All doses held 300 ug of mutant IDH1 20-mer peptide, with topical imiquimod. In weeks 1, 3, 5, 7, 11, 15, 19 and 23, patients were immunized, eight times in all. This CDR3 is built from 14 residues. The ends lost 2 bases at V and 5 bases at J; junction bases unmatched: 7. Germline V gene data show CDR1 as SGHRS and CDR2 as YFSETQ. The chain recombines TRBV5-1 with TRBJ2-7; 7 nucleotides align to TRBD1. The sequencing here drew on PBMCs, taken from a glioma patient whose treatment included an IDH1 peptide vaccine. This clonotype was obtained from a man aged 50 or older with glioma. For the CDR3, the DNA is TGCGCCAGCAGCTTAGGGGGCCGGGATGACGAGCAGTACTTC. This translates into CASSLGGRDDEQYF.